This TCR beta chain was retrieved from a study of T cell responses to AZD1222 COVID-19 vaccine. Notes on the study in general: Just 5 or 6 AZD1222 recipients tested seropositive at baseline.

Germline CDR1 is ENHRY and CDR2 is SYGVKD. The trim removed 5 bases at V and 4 bases at J, leaving 9 bases unmatched. The CDR3 length is 15 residues. A remark on this clone: The antigen remains undetermined.

The table came from immunoSEQ multiplex PCR; TCRdb's copy has only in-frame clones and leaves some out. The repertoire holds 180,000 or so clones, with almost 90% as singletons. This TCR came from an adult in good health. The chain couples TRBV10-3 to TRBJ2-5, with 8 bases lining up with TRBD1. The specimen was peripheral blood, collected on day 0 of AZD1222 vaccination. CDR3 residues: CAISPGGQGGETQYF. In DNA form, the CDR3 reads TGTGCCATCAGTCCCGGTGGACAGGGAGGAGAGACCCAGTACTTC.